The next 7 T cell receptor beta chains were all read from a single sample in a study of beta chain features in type 1 diabetes. Overall study findings and caveats: All four CD4+ subsets from Type 1 diabetes patients carried moderately but significantly shorter TCRB CDR3s.

These TCRs' antigens remain unknown. All of the isolated RNA was reverse transcribed, so expressed TCRB transcripts were sequenced. Clones were read by immunoSEQ multiplex PCR, and TCRdb kept only the in-frame ones, dropping some. This sample carries hundreds of thousands of clones, 10% to 15% of them seen once, and the ten largest clones take 0.008% to 0.011%. The specimen was naive CD4+ T cells from blood. The receptors here all came from a woman aged 18 to 35 with type 1 diabetes.

The CDR3 sequence: CASSGSGNYNEQFF. The DNA for the CDR3 is TGTGCCAGCAGCGGTAGCGGAAACTACAATGAGCAGTTCTTC. The chain combines TRBV9 with TRBJ2-1; the D gene is possibly TRBD2 (6 bases). V was trimmed by 3 bases and J by 3 bases, leaving 10 bases between them. Germline assignment: CDR1 SGDLS and CDR2 YYNGEE. This CDR3 region has 14 residues.

This clone was recorded a few times. The genes are TRBV9 and TRBJ2-7, with 8 bases matching TRBD1. The CDR3 totals 15 residues. J lost 3 bases, V lost 4 bases, and 9 bases had no gene match. From germline, CDR1 is SGDLS and CDR2 YYNGEE. CDR3 sequence (DNA): TGTGCCAGCAGCCGCGGGGCAGGGGGCGTCTACGAGCAGTACTTC. It specifies CASSRGAGGVYEQYF.

This chain's CDR3 is CASSRETENTEAFF. For the CDR3, the DNA is TGTGCCAGCAGCCGAGAGACAGAGAACACTGAAGCTTTCTTT. The chain is built from TRBV13 and TRBJ1-1, with D maybe TRBD1 (5 bases). Per the germline V gene, CDR1 is PRHDT and CDR2 is FYEKMQ (reference sequence). CDR3 size: 14 residues. V was pared by 5 bases and J by 1 base, with 11 bases between.

The rearrangement joins TRBV2 to TRBJ1-6; perhaps TRBD1 as D (5 bases). The V gene lost 7 bases and the J gene lost 7 bases, with 11 bases spanning the gap. The CDR3 is 13 amino acids. Germline-derived CDR1 and CDR2 are SNHLY and FYNNEI. Here the CDR3 DNA reads TGTGCCAGCACGGGACGGGAGAATTCACCCCTCCACTTT. Translated, it gives CASTGRENSPLHF.

This clone was seen a handful of times. The rearrangement uses TRBV9 and TRBJ2-1, with TRBD2 matching over 10 bases. V lost 0 bases to trimming and J lost 8 bases; unmatched junction nucleotides: 2. Germline-derived CDR1 and CDR2 are SGDLS and YYNGEE. The CDR3 has 14 amino acids. The CDR3 here is CASSVELAGDEQFF. The CDR3 DNA sequence: TGTGCCAGCAGCGTAGAGCTAGCGGGGGATGAGCAGTTCTTC.

A few counts support this clone. The chain uses TRBV2 and TRBJ2-1, with 9 bases aligning to TRBD1. CDR3 length equals 15 residues. The trim removed 6 bases at V and 3 bases at J, leaving 6 bases unmatched. Per germline, CDR1 SNHLY and CDR2 FYNNEI. CDR3 DNA sequence: TGTGCCAGCAGACGGGACAGGGCCGACTACAATGAGCAGTTCTTC. Translating it yields CASRRDRADYNEQFF.

This clone was found a few times. The genes are TRBV4-3 and TRBJ1-6, with TRBD1 matching 7 bases. The CDR3 spans 15 residues. Germline loops: CDR1 LGHNA, CDR2 YSLEER. The ends lost 4 bases at V and 8 bases at J; junction bases unmatched: 8. The CDR3 loop reads CASSRDRPADSPLHF. As DNA, the CDR3 is TGCGCCAGCAGCCGGGACAGACCTGCGGATTCACCCCTCCACTTT.